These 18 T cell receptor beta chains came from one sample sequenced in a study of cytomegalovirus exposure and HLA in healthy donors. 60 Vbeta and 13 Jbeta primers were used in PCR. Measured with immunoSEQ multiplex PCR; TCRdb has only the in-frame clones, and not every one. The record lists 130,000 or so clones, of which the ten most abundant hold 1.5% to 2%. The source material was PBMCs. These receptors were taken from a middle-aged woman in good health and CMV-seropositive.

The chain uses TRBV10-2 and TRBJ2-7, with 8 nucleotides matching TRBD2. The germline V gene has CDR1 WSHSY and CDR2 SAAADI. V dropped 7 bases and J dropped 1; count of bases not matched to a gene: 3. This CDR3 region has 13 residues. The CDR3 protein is CASISGASYEQYF. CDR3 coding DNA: TGCGCCAGCATTAGCGGGGCTTCCTACGAGCAGTACTTC.

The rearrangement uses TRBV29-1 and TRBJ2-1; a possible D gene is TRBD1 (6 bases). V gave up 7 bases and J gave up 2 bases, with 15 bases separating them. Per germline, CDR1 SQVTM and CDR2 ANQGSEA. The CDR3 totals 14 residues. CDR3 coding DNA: TGCAGCGCAGACTCGACAGGAGCCTACAATGAGCAGTTCTTC. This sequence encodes CSADSTGAYNEQFF.

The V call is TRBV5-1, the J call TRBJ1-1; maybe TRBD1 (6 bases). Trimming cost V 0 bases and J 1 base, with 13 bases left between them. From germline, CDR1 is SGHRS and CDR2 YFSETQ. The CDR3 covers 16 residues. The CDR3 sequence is CASSLGGGHTNTEAFF. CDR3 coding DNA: TGCGCCAGCAGCTTGGGTGGGGGACACACGAACACTGAAGCTTTCTTT.

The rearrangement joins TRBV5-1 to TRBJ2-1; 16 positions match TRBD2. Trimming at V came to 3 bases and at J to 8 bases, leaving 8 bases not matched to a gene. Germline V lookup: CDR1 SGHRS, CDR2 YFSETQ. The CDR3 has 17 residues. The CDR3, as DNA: TGCGCCAGCAGCTCGGGACTAGCGGGAGGGCCCTTGGATGAGCAGTTCTTC. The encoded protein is CASSSGLAGGPLDEQFF.

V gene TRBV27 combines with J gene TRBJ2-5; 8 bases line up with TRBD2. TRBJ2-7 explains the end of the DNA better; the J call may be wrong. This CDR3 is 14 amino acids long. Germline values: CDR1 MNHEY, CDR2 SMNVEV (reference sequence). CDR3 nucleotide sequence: TGTGCCAGCAGTTTGACGGGGGGGAGTCACGAGCAGTACTTC. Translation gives CASSLTGGSHEQYF.

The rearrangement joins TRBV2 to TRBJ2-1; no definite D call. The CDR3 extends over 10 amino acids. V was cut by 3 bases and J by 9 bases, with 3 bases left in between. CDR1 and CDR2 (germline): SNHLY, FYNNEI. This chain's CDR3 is CASSDIEQFF. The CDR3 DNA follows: TGTGCCAGCAGTGATATTGAGCAGTTCTTC.

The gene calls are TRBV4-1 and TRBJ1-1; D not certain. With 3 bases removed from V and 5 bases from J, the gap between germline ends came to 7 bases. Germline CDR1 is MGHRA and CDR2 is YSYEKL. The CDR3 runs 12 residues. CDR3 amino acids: CASSHGGTEAFF. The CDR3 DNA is TGCGCCAGCAGCCACGGAGGGACTGAAGCTTTCTTT.

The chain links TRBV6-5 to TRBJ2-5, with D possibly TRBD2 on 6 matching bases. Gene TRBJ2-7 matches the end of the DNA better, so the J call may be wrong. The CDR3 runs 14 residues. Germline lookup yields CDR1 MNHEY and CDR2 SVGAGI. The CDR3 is CASSRNPGVDEQYF. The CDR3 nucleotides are TGTGCCAGCAGCCGAAATCCGGGAGTAGACGAGCAGTACTTC.

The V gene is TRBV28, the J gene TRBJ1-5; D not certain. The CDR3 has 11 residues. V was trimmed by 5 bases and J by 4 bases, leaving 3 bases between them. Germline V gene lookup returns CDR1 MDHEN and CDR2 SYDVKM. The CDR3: CASSPNQPQHF. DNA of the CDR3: TGTGCCAGCAGTCCTAATCAGCCCCAGCATTTT.

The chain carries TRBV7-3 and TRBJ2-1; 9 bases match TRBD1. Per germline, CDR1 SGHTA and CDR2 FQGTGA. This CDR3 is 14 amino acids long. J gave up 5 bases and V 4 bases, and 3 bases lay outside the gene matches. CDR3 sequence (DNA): TGTGCCAGCAGCTCGACAGGGGGGAACAATGAGCAGTTCTTC. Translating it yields CASSSTGGNNEQFF. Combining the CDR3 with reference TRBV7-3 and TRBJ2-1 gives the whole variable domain GAGVSQTPSNKVTEKGKYVELRCDPISGHTALYWYRQSLGQGPEFLIYFQGTGAADDSGLPNDRFFAVRPEGSVSTLKIQRTERGDSAVYLCASSSTGGNNEQFFGPGTRLTVL.

The CDR3 loop reads CASSLPTSGTQYF. The CDR3 bases are TGTGCCAGCAGCTTACCGACTAGCGGTACGCAGTATTTT. The V call is TRBV7-8, the J call TRBJ2-3, with 9 nucleotides matching TRBD2. CDR3 length equals 13 residues. V lost 2 bases to trimming and J lost 8 bases; unmatched junction nucleotides: 2. The germline V gene encodes CDR1 SGHVS and CDR2 FQNEAQ.

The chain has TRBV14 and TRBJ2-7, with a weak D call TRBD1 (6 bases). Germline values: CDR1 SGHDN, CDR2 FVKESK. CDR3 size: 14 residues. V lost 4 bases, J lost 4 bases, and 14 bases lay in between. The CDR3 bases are TGTGCCAGCAGCCTTTACCAGGGGATGTACGAGCAGTACTTC. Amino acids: CASSLYQGMYEQYF.

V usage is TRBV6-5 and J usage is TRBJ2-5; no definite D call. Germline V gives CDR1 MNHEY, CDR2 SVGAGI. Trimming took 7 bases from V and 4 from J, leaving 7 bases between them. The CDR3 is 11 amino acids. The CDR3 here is CASTRGETQYF. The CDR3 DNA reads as TGTGCCAGCACCCGAGGAGAGACCCAGTACTTC.

CDR3 residues: CASSLWRRDSWYNEQFF. The CDR3 DNA reads TGTGCCAGCAGTTTATGGAGGCGGGATTCATGGTACAATGAGCAGTTCTTC. The rearrangement uses TRBV28 and TRBJ2-1; D might be TRBD2 (6 bases). Per germline, CDR1 MDHEN and CDR2 SYDVKM. CDR3 length equals 17 residues. Trimming removed 0 bases from V and 4 bases from J, with 16 bases in between.

The CDR3 loop reads CASSLGGTSPTDTQYF. The CDR3 bases are TGTGCCAGCAGCTTGGGCGGGACTAGTCCCACAGATACGCAGTATTTT. The chain uses TRBV5-4 and TRBJ2-3; 8 bases line up with TRBD2. With 0 bases clipped from V and 2 bases from J, the junction kept 5 bases outside the gene matches. Germline-derived CDR1 and CDR2 are SGHNT and YYREEE (reference sequence). The CDR3 has 16 amino acids. The variable domain in full, with the rest retrieved from reference TRBV5-4 and TRBJ2-3, is ETGVTQSPTHLIKTRGQQVTLRCSSQSGHNTVSWYQQALGQGPQFIFQYYREEENGRGNFPPRFSGLQFPNYSSELNVNALELDDSALYLCASSLGGTSPTDTQYFGPGTRLTVL.

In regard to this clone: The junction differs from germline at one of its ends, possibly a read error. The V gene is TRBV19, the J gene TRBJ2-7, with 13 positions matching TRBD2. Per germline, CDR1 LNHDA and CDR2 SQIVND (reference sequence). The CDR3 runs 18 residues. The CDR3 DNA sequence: TGTGCCAGTAGTATCCTCTCGACTAGCGGGAGGACGTCCTACGGGCAGTACTTC. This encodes CASSILSTSGRTSYGQYF.

The chain's CDR3 is CASSMDGSHNQPQHF. CDR3 bases: TGCGCCAGCAGCATGGACGGGTCTCACAATCAGCCCCAGCATTTT. J is TRBJ1-5 and V is TRBV5-1; D remains unclear. Germline values: CDR1 SGHRS, CDR2 YFSETQ. The CDR3 loop spans 15 amino acids. Trimming took off 4 bases at V and 3 bases at J, with 14 bases between the two ends.

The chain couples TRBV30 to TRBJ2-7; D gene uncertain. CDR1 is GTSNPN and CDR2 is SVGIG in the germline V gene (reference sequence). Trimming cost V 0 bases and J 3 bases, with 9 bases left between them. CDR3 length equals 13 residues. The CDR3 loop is CAWSVYADYEQYF. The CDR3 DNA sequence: TGTGCCTGGAGTGTGTACGCGGACTACGAGCAGTACTTC.